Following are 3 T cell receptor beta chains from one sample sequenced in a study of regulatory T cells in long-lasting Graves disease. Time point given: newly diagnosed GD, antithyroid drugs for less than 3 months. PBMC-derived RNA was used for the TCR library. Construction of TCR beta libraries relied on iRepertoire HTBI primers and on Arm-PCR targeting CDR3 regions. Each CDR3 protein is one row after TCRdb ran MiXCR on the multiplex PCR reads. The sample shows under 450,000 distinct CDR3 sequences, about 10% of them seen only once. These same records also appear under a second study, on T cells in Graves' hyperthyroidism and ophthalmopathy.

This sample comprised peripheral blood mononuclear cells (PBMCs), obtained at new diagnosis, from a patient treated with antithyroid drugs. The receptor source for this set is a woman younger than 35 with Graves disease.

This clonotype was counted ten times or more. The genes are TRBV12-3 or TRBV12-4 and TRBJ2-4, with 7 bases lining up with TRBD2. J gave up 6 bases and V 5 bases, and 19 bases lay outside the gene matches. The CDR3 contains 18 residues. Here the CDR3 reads CASSQTRGTTPFGNIQYF. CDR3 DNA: TGTGCCAGCAGTCAAACGCGCGGGACTACGCCTTTTGGAAACATTCAGTACTTC.

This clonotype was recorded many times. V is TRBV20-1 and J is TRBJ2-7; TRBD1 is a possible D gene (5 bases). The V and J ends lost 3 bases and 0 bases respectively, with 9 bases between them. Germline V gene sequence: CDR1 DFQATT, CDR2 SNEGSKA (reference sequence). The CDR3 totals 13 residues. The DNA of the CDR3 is TGCAGTGCTAGTCGACAGATCTCCTACGAGCAGTACTTC. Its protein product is CSASRQISYEQYF.

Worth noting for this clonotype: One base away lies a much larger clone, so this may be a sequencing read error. CDR3 in amino acids: CASFPLPGRRNEKLFF. For the CDR3, the DNA is TGTGCCAGCTTCCCCCTACCGGGACGGAGGAATGAAAAACTGTTTTTT. This chain connects TRBV12-3 or TRBV12-4 to TRBJ1-4; possibly TRBD1 for D (5 bases). Trimming removed 8 bases at V and 5 bases at J, with 21 bases between. The CDR3 length is 16 residues.